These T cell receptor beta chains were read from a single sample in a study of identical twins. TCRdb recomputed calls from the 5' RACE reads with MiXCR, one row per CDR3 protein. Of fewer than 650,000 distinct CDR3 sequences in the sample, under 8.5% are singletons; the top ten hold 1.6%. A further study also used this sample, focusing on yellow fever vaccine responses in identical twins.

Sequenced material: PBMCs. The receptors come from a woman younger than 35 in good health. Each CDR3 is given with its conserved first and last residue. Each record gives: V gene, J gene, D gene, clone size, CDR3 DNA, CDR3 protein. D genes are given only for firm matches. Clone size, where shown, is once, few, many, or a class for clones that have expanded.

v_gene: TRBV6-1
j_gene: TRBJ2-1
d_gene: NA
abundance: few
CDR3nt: TGTGCCAGCAGTCGGGACAAGAGATATGAGCAGTTCTTC
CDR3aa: CASSRDKRYEQFF

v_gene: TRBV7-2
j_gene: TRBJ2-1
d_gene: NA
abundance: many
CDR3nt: TGTGCCAGCAGCTTACGCTACGGTGAGCAGTTCTTC
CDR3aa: CASSLRYGEQFF

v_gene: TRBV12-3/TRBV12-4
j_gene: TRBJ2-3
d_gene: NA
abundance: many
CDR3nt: TGTGCCAGCAAAGGACTTAGCACAGATACGCAGTATTTT
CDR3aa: CASKGLSTDTQYF

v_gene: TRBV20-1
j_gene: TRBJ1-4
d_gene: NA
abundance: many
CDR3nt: TGCAGTGCTAGTCCCCAGCCAAATCCAACTAATGAAAAACTGTTTTTT
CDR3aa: CSASPQPNPTNEKLFF

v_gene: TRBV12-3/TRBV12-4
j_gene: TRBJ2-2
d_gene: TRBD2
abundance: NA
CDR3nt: TGTGCCAGCTGTTCCGACTGGACTAGCGGCCTATACACCGGGGAGCTGTTTTTT
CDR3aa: CASCSDWTSGLYTGELFF

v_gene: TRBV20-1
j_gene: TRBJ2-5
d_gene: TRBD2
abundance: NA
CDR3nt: TGCAGTGCAGGACGGACTAGCGGGGGCTTGACCCAGTACTTC
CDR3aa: CSAGRTSGGLTQYF

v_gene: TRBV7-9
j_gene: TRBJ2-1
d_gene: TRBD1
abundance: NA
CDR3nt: TGTGCCAGCAGCTTAGGGCTGGACAGGGCTATTGAGCAGTTCTTC
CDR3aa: CASSLGLDRAIEQFF

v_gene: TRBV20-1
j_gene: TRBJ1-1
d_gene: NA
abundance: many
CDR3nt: TGCAGTGCTAACGTCGGGGGGCCGAACACTGAAGCTTTCTTT
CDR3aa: CSANVGGPNTEAFF

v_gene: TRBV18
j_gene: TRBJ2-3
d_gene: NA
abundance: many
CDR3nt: TGTGCCAGCTCACCACCTACAGGGACGGGCACAGATACGCAGTATTTT
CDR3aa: CASSPPTGTGTDTQYF

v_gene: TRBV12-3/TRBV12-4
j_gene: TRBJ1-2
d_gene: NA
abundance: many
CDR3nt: TGTGCCAGCAGTTCTCCAGGGAACTATGGCTACACCTTC
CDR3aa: CASSSPGNYGYTF

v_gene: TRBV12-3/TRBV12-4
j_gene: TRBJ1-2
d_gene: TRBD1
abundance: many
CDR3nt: TGTGCCAGCAGTAACCCAGGGGGCATCGGCTACACCTTC
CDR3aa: CASSNPGGIGYTF

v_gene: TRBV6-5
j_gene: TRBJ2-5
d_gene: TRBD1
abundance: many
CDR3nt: TGTGCCAGCAGTTACTCGACGGGACAGGGGAGAGAGACCCAGTACTTC
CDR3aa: CASSYSTGQGRETQYF

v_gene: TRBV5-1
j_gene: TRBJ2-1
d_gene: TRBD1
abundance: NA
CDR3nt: TGCGCCAGCAGCGAGGGACAGGGCGCTGGCAATGAGCAGTTCTTC
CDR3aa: CASSEGQGAGNEQFF

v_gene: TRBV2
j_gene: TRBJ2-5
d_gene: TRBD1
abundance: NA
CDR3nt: TGTGCCAGCGGGACAGGGGGCTTTTCGGGAGAGACCCAGTACTTC
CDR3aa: CASGTGGFSGETQYF

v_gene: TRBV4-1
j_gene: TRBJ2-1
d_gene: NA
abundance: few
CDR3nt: TGCGCCAGCAGCCCAGGAGGGGGTGCGAGCGGAGGGGGTTACAATGAGCAGTTCTTC
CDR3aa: CASSPGGGASGGGYNEQFF

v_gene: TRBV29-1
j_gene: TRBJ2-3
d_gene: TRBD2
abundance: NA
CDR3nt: TGCAGCGTTGAAGATCCAACACTAGCGGGGGGTACAGATACGCAGTATTTT
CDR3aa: CSVEDPTLAGGTDTQYF

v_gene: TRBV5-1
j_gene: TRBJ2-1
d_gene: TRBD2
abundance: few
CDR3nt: TGCGCCAGCAGCAGCCTAGCGGGGGGGGCGAGGAATGAGCAGTTCTTC
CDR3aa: CASSSLAGGARNEQFF

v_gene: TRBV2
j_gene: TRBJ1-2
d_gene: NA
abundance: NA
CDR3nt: TGTGCCAGCAGTGAAGTCGGTGGGTATGGCTACACCTTC
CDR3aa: CASSEVGGYGYTF

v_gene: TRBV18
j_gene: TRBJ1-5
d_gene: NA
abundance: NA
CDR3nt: TGTGCCAGCTCCGGGGGGGATAATCAGCCCCAGCATTTT
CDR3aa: CASSGGDNQPQHF

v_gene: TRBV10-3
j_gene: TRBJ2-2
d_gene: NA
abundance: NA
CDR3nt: TGTGCCATCGGGAAAAACACCGGGGAGCTGTTTTTT
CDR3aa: CAIGKNTGELFF

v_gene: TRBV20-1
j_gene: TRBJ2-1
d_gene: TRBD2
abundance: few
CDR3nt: TGCAGTGCTAGAAAACTAGCGGGTTATGAGCAGTTCTTC
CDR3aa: CSARKLAGYEQFF

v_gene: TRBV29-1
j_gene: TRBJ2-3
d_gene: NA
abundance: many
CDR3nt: TGCAGCGTTGAGTCAGGGCGCAATACGCAGTATTTT
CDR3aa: CSVESGRNTQYF

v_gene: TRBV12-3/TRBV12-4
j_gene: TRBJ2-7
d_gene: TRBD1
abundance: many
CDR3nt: TGTGCCAGCAGTTTAGCGACAGGGGGCCCCTACGAGCAGTACTTC
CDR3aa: CASSLATGGPYEQYF

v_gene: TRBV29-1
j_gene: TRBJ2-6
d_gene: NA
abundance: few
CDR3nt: TGCAGCGTTGATGACAGCTCTGGGGCCAACGTCCTGACTTTC
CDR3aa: CSVDDSSGANVLTF

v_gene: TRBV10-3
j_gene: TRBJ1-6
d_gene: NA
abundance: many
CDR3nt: TGTGCCATCAAGGAAGGGGTTGGTTCACCCCTCCACTTT
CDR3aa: CAIKEGVGSPLHF

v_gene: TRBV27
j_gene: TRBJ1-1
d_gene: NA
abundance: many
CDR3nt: TGTGCCAGCAGTTACGCCCCAATATTATCGGGGGCGAACACTGAAGCTTTCTTT
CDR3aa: CASSYAPILSGANTEAFF

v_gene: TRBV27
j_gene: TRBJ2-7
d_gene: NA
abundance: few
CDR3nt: TGTGCCAGCAAGAGATTGGACGGGGCCTCCTACGAGCAGTACTTC
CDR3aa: CASKRLDGASYEQYF

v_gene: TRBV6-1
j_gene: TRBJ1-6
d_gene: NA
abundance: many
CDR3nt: TGTGCCAGCAGTCAAACCGGGGGTTCGCATTCACCCCTCCACTTT
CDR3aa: CASSQTGGSHSPLHF

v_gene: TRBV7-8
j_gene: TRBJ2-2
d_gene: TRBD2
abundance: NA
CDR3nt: TGTGCCAGCAGCCGGAGAGGGACTAGCGGGACATACACCGGGGAGCTGTTTTTT
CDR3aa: CASSRRGTSGTYTGELFF

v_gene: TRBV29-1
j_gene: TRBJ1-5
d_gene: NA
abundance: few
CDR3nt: TGCAGCGTTGGTGATGGGCCAAATCAGCCCCAGCATTTT
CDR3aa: CSVGDGPNQPQHF

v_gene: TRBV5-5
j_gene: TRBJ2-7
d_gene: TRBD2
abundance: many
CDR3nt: TGTGCCAGCAGCTTTACCGGGACTAGCGGGAGCTACGGTTACGAGCAGTACTTC
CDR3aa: CASSFTGTSGSYGYEQYF

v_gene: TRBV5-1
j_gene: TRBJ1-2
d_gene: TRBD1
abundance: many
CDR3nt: TGCGCCAGCAGCTTATACAGGGGGCTGGACTATGGCTACACCTTC
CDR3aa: CASSLYRGLDYGYTF

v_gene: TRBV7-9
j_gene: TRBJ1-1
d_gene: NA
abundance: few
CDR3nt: TGTGCCAGCAGTTCAGGAGAAGCTTTCTTT
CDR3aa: CASSSGEAFF

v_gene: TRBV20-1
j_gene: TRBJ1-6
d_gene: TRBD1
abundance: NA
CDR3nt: TGCAGTGCCCGGACAGGGGGCTATAATTCACCCCTCCACTTT
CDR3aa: CSARTGGYNSPLHF

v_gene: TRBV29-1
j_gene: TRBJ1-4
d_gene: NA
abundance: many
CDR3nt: TGCAGCGTAACCCGGGCAACTAATGAAAAACTGTTTTTT
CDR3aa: CSVTRATNEKLFF

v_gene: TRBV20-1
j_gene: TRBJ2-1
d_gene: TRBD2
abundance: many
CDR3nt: TGCAGTGTCAAGGGACTAGCGGGAGGTCGCTCCTACAATGAGCAGTTCTTC
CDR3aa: CSVKGLAGGRSYNEQFF

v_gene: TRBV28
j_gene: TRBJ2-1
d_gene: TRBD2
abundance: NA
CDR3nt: TGTGCCAGCAGTCTAGGGCTCGGGGCGGGAGGGCGTCGGGATGAGCAGTTCTTC
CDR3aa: CASSLGLGAGGRRDEQFF

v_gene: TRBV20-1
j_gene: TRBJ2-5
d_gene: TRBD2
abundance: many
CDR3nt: TGCAGTGCTCGACTAGCGGGAGTTAGAGAGACCCAGTACTTC
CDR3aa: CSARLAGVRETQYF

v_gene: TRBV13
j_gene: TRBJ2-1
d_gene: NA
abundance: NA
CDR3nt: TGTGCCAGCAGCTTAGACTCAGGGGCGGGCAATGAGCAGTTCTTC
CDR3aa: CASSLDSGAGNEQFF

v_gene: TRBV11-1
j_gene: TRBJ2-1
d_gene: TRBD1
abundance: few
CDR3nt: TGTGCCAGCAGCCCAAGGATGGCACAGGGGGCTATCTACAATGAGCAGTTCTTC
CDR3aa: CASSPRMAQGAIYNEQFF

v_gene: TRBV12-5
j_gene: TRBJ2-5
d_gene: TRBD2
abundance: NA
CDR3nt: TGTGCTAGTGGTCGTCAAGCGGGAGCGGGGGAGACCCAGTACTTC
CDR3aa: CASGRQAGAGETQYF